The 25 T cell receptor beta chains reported below all come from one sample, sequenced in a study of Ad26.COV2.S vaccination and SARS-CoV-2 variants. Treatment specified: some 19 received Ad26.COV2.S at low or high dose, single or two shots; a few received placebo; per-sample allocation not given. Collection of samples fell on day 63 after the first vaccine or placebo injection. The data were produced by immunoSEQ multiplex PCR, yet TCRdb's version contains in-frame clones alone and is incomplete. The sample holds 440,000 or so clones, 70% to 90% seen once. This material consisted of peripheral blood, taken in a trial of Ad26.COV2.S vaccine versus placebo. These receptors were taken from a person between 18 and 60 years old who received the Ad26.COV2.S COVID-19 vaccine or a placebo.

V gene TRBV5-4 combines with J gene TRBJ2-2, with D uncertain. Germline V gene data show CDR1 as SGHNT and CDR2 as YYREEE (reference sequence). This CDR3 comprises 15 residues. Trimming removed 2 bases at V and 2 bases at J, with 10 bases between. The CDR3 region has the DNA TGTGCCAGCAGCTTAGGTCTGTCCAACACCGGGGAGCTGTTTTTT. Residues: CASSLGLSNTGELFF.

The chain is built from TRBV10-3 and TRBJ2-2; 9 bases match TRBD2. The CDR3 length is 15 residues. The germline V gene encodes CDR1 ENHRY and CDR2 SYGVKD. Trimming took 2 bases from V and 6 from J; bases not matched to a gene: 4. CDR3 bases: TGTGCCATCAGTGAGAGCGGCGGGGGGGCCGGGGAGCTGTTTTTT. It encodes CAISESGGGAGELFF.

This clone appeared a single time. Here the CDR3 reads CAWSVGQRNGYTF. The CDR3 DNA follows: TGTGCCTGGAGTGTAGGACAGAGGAATGGCTACACCTTC. This chain uses TRBV30 with TRBJ1-2, with D possibly matching TRBD1 (6 bases). The CDR3 is 13 amino acids. The germline gives CDR1 GTSNPN, CDR2 SVGIG (reference sequence). Trimming took 0 bases from V and 6 from J, leaving 11 bases between them.

The chain couples TRBV6-5 to TRBJ1-3, with TRBD1 identical over 8 bases. The CDR3 contains 15 residues. With V trimmed by 2 bases and J by 4 bases, 4 bases remained unmatched. Looked up from germline, CDR1 is MNHEY and CDR2 is SVGAGI. The DNA for the CDR3 is TGTGCCAGCAGTTACGTCAGGGGGCAGGGAAACACCATATATTTT. Translated, it gives CASSYVRGQGNTIYF.

The rearrangement joins TRBV27 to TRBJ1-5, with D uncertain. The ends were cut back, 5 bases at V and 5 bases at J, with 13 bases in the middle. The CDR3 runs to 14 residues. Germline assignment: CDR1 MNHEY and CDR2 SMNVEV (reference sequence). CDR3 coding DNA: TGTGCCAGCAGTCGTATACCCGAGTATCAGCCCCAGCATTTT. Translation gives CASSRIPEYQPQHF.

The chain uses TRBV10-1 and TRBJ1-4; the D gene is possibly TRBD1 (5 bases). The CDR3 runs to 18 residues. The germline V and J ends were trimmed by 7 bases and 8 bases, with 29 bases remaining between them. Germline-derived CDR1 and CDR2 are WNHNN and SYGVQD (reference sequence). Here the CDR3 reads CASTQARDGRRGGEKLFF. As DNA, the CDR3 is TGCGCCAGCACCCAGGCCCGGGACGGAAGGAGGGGAGGAGAAAAACTGTTTTTT.

The rearrangement joins TRBV3-1 (or the pseudogene TRBV3-2) to TRBJ2-7, with 7 bases lining up with TRBD1. Germline CDR1 LGHDT, CDR2 YNNKEL (reference sequence). With V trimmed by 4 bases and J by 1 base, 7 bases remained unmatched. The CDR3 has 15 residues. CDR3 in amino acids: CASSLGQVLSYEQYF. CDR3 in DNA: TGTGCCAGCAGCCTTGGACAGGTACTATCCTACGAGCAGTACTTC.

This chain connects TRBV12-3 or TRBV12-4 to TRBJ1-2, with 9 nucleotides matching TRBD1. The CDR3 is made up of 13 amino acids. The V gene end was trimmed by 3 bases and the J gene end by 8 bases; junction bases not matched to a gene: 4. The CDR3: CASSFGTGRGYTF. In nucleotides, the CDR3 is TGTGCCAGCAGTTTCGGGACAGGGAGAGGCTACACCTTC.

This rearrangement joins TRBV28 to TRBJ2-7; no clear D. The germline CDR1 and CDR2 sequences are MDHEN and SYDVKM. Trimming left V 1 base short and J 3 bases short, with 10 bases between. CDR3 length: 14 amino acids. This CDR3 reads CASSLSGTNYEQYF. In DNA form, the CDR3 reads TGTGCCAGCAGTTTATCGGGCACCAACTACGAGCAGTACTTC.

The rearrangement uses TRBV6-1 and TRBJ1-5; no reliable D call. V was shortened by 0 bases and J by 6 bases, with 12 bases between the two germline ends. Germline CDR1 and CDR2: MNHNS and SASEGT. The CDR3 is 15 amino acids. The CDR3 nucleotides read TGTGCCAGCAGTGAAGCGTTGAGTGCCCTTCAGCCCCAGCATTTT. Its translation: CASSEALSALQPQHF.

V and J are TRBV27 and TRBJ2-1; D is uncertain. The CDR3 totals 11 residues. Germline V gene sequence: CDR1 MNHEY, CDR2 SMNVEV (reference sequence). The V gene lost 1 base and the J gene lost 7 bases, with 2 bases spanning the gap. This CDR3 is CASSLYNEQFF. Written as DNA, the CDR3 is TGTGCCAGCAGTTTATATAATGAGCAGTTCTTC.

This sequence joins TRBV9 and TRBJ2-1; 8 bases line up with TRBD2. The CDR3 has 18 amino acids. V lost 1 base to trimming and J lost 2 bases; unmatched junction nucleotides: 11. The V gene's germline CDR1 is SGDLS and CDR2 YYNGEE. CDR3 sequence (DNA): TGTGCCAGCAGCGTAAGAGAGTTAGCGGGGTGGCCCTACAATGAGCAGTTCTTC. Translation gives CASSVRELAGWPYNEQFF. Looking up the rest from reference TRBV9 and TRBJ2-1 gives the full variable domain: DSGVTQTPKHLITATGQRVTLRCSPRSGDLSVYWYQQSLDQGLQFLIQYYNGEERAKGNILERFSAQQFPDLHSELNLSSLELGDSALYFCASSVRELAGWPYNEQFFGPGTRLTVL.

The chain combines TRBV6-5 with TRBJ2-1; possible D gene TRBD2, 6 bases. The CDR3 consists of 15 residues. Germline-derived CDR1 and CDR2 are MNHEY and SVGAGI. Trimming took 4 bases from V and 5 from J, leaving 15 bases between them. The CDR3, as DNA: TGTGCCAGCAGTTCGCCTGGAGGGTGGGACAATGAGCAGTTCTTC. It specifies CASSSPGGWDNEQFF.

The rearrangement uses TRBV11-2 and TRBJ1-1, with D tentatively TRBD1 (6 bases). With 5 bases removed from V and 4 bases from J, the gap between germline ends came to 14 bases. CDR1 is SGHAT and CDR2 is FQNNGV in the germline V gene. The CDR3 covers 14 residues. The CDR3 DNA reads TGTGCCAGCAGCGCATGGGGGCTTAGCACTGAAGCTTTCTTT. Encoded protein: CASSAWGLSTEAFF. Supplemented by reference TRBV11-2 and TRBJ1-1, the full variable domain reads EAGVAQSPRYKIIEKRQSVAFWCNPISGHATLYWYQQILGQGPKLLIQFQNNGVVDDSQLPKDRFSAERLKGVDSTLKIQPAKLEDSAVYLCASSAWGLSTEAFFGQGTRLTVV.

J is TRBJ2-5 and V is TRBV7-2, with 9 bases identical to TRBD2. The germline V gene has CDR1 SGHTA and CDR2 FQGNSA. Trimming cost V 5 bases and J 4 bases; bases outside gene matches: 5. This CDR3 is built from 14 residues. The CDR3 spells CASSRSGGGETQYF. CDR3 DNA sequence: TGTGCCAGCAGCCGTAGCGGGGGAGGAGAGACCCAGTACTTC.

The chain combines TRBV15 with TRBJ2-1, with 9 bases aligning to TRBD2. The CDR3 consists of 16 residues. J gave up 6 bases and V 3 bases, and 9 bases lay outside the gene matches. CDR1 and CDR2 (germline): LNHNV, YYDKDF (reference sequence). For the CDR3, the DNA is TGTGCCACCAGCAGGGGAGTAGCGGGAGCAGCCAATGAGCAGTTCTTC. Translating it yields CATSRGVAGAANEQFF.

V usage is TRBV28 and J usage is TRBJ2-3; D gene uncertain. Looked up from germline, CDR1 is MDHEN and CDR2 is SYDVKM. V lost 2 bases and J 2 bases, leaving 5 bases between the germline ends. The CDR3 is 13 amino acids. This chain's CDR3 is CASSLTVTDTQYF. Written as DNA, the CDR3 is TGTGCCAGCAGTTTAACAGTCACAGATACGCAGTATTTT.

The chain combines TRBV30 with TRBJ1-6, with 7 bases matching TRBD1. The CDR3 totals 12 residues. Unmatched junction bases numbered 4, after V lost 5 bases and J lost 9 bases. The germline V gene encodes CDR1 GTSNPN and CDR2 SVGIG (reference sequence). DNA of the CDR3: TGTGCCTGGTCCAGGGGGTTTTCACCCCTCCACTTT. It yields the protein CAWSRGFSPLHF.

This clone has just a few counts. This sequence joins TRBV5-1 and TRBJ1-4; the D is unclear. Germline values: CDR1 SGHRS, CDR2 YFSETQ. The CDR3 runs to 13 residues. Trimming pared 1 base from V and 4 bases from J, leaving 5 bases between. CDR3 nucleotide sequence: TGCGCCAGCAGCTTGAAAGTTAATGAAAAACTGTTTTTT. Encoded protein: CASSLKVNEKLFF.

The gene calls are TRBV7-6 and TRBJ2-2; the D is unclear. CDR3 length: 17 residues. The ends were cut back, 1 base at V and 1 base at J, with 13 bases in the middle. Germline loops: CDR1 SGHVS, CDR2 FNYEAQ. The CDR3 DNA follows: TGTGCCAGCAGCTTAGGGTTGGCACTACAGAACACCGGGGAGCTGTTTTTT. Translating it yields CASSLGLALQNTGELFF. Looking up the rest from reference TRBV7-6 and TRBJ2-2 gives the full variable domain: GAGVSQSPRYKVTKRGQDVALRCDPISGHVSLYWYRQALGQGPEFLTYFNYEAQQDKSGLPNDRFSAERPEGSISTLTIQRTEQRDSAMYRCASSLGLALQNTGELFFGEGSRLTVL.

The genes are TRBV5-1 and TRBJ1-1, with no clear D. Germline assignment: CDR1 SGHRS and CDR2 YFSETQ. This CDR3 spans 15 amino acids. V shed 0 bases and J shed 1 base, with 10 bases lying between them. The CDR3 bases are TGCGCCAGCAGCTTGGCCGAGGGTCGGAACACTGAAGCTTTCTTT. As protein: CASSLAEGRNTEAFF.

This clone was detected once. This chain uses TRBV28 with TRBJ1-4; 7 positions match TRBD1. V was clipped by 8 bases and J by 10 bases; unmatched bases: 10. The germline V gene has CDR1 MDHEN and CDR2 SYDVKM. CDR3 length equals 13 residues. The CDR3, as DNA: TGTGCCAGCCTGGACAGGTCCTTTGGAAAACTGTTTTTT. Encoded protein: CASLDRSFGKLFF. The variable domain in full, completed from reference TRBV28 and TRBJ1-4, reads DVKVTQSSRYLVKRTGEKVFLECVQDMDHENMFWYRQDPGLGLRLIYFSYDVKMKEKGDIPEGYSVSREKKERFSLILESASTNQTSMYLCASLDRSFGKLFFGSGTQLSVL.

The rearrangement joins TRBV19 to TRBJ1-1, with D possibly being TRBD1 (6 bases). Germline-derived CDR1 and CDR2 are LNHDA and SQIVND (reference sequence). V dropped 6 bases and J dropped 2 bases, with 16 bases sitting between them. This CDR3 comprises 15 residues. The DNA of the CDR3 is TGTGCCAGTAGGGACAGTAACAGAATAAACACTGAAGCTTTCTTT. Translation gives CASRDSNRINTEAFF.

The CDR3 region is CASSNFRLAANQETQYF. The CDR3 DNA sequence: TGTGCCAGCAGCAACTTTAGACTAGCGGCGAACCAAGAGACCCAGTACTTC. The chain employs TRBV21-1 and TRBJ2-5; no DNA check was done on the table's D call, TRBD2. TRBV21-1 is annotated as a pseudogene. The CDR3 covers 17 residues.

This chain joins TRBV28 and TRBJ1-2; unclear D gene. The germline CDR1 and CDR2 sequences are MDHEN and SYDVKM. The CDR3 runs to 12 residues. Deletions cut 7 bases from V and 1 base from J, with 7 bases between. In DNA, the CDR3 is TGTGCCAGCAACAGCTTTAACTATGGCTACACCTTC. This codes for CASNSFNYGYTF.